Reported below is one T cell receptor (beta chain). Its antigen remains unknown. This record belongs to a study of cytotoxic CD8 clonotypes in ibrutinib-treated CLL. Overall study results and limits: Baseline clonality, higher than in age-matched healthy donors, tracked circulating CD8+ T-cell counts. Private clonotypes, not public ones, expanded at ibrutinib response.

The table came from immunoSEQ multiplex PCR; TCRdb's copy has only in-frame clones and leaves some out. The sample lists 160,000 or so clones, 81% occurring once. The receptor was isolated from a human donor with chronic lymphocytic leukemia. The sample here was PBMCs, taken after 12 months of ibrutinib treatment.

CDR3 sequence: CASSPTGAQTEWNSPLHF. CDR3 coding DNA: TGTGCCAGCAGCCCAACCGGGGCGCAGACAGAATGGAATTCACCCCTCCACTTT. This sequence joins TRBV9 and TRBJ1-6; tentatively, D is TRBD1 (5 bases). In germline, CDR1 is SGDLS, CDR2 YYNGEE. The length of the CDR3 is 18 residues. Trimming left V 4 bases short and J 7 bases short, with 24 bases between. Full variable domain (rest looked up from reference TRBV9 and TRBJ1-6): DSGVTQTPKHLITATGQRVTLRCSPRSGDLSVYWYQQSLDQGLQFLIQYYNGEERAKGNILERFSAQQFPDLHSELNLSSLELGDSALYFCASSPTGAQTEWNSPLHFGNGTRLTVT.